This T cell receptor (beta chain) was observed in a study of CD8 T cells in acute hepatitis C reinfection. Broader study findings: Only TCRbeta was bulk sequenced, so alphabeta pairing is unknown.

Note on this clone: Its antigen is not identified.

Libraries were prepared by immunoSEQ multiplex PCR; TCRdb keeps only in-frame clonotypes and omits some of them. The repertoire consists of tens of thousands of clones, with about 86% occurring once and the leading ten covering 0.5% to 0.65%. Time point indicated: naive CD8 control sorted from an acute-time-point sample. Dead cells were excluded, and live cells stained for CD3, CD8 and CD45RO. The V and J ends lost 2 bases and 5 bases, in that order; junction bases with no gene match: 8. Germline CDR1 reads SGHTA; CDR2 reads FQGNSA. This CDR3 is built from 15 residues. The chain employs TRBV7-2 and TRBJ2-7; 8 nucleotides align to TRBD2. The sequencing sample was made of naive CD8+ T cells from PBMCs. This clonotype was sampled from a man in his thirties or forties with chronic hepatitis C. In DNA, the CDR3 is TGTGCCAGCAGCTTACAGGCGGGAGGAGTGAACGAGCAGTACTTC. Translating gives CASSLQAGGVNEQYF.